This T cell receptor beta chain was recovered during a study of T-cell memory formation after mild COVID-19. TCRdb re-derived calls from the 5' RACE reads in MiXCR, one entry per CDR3 protein. Of around 300,000 distinct CDR3 sequences in the sample, approximately 14% are singletons; the top ten hold roughly a fifth. Per germline, CDR1 SGHVS and CDR2 FQNEAQ. The junction had 15 bases not matched to a gene; V was cut back by 6 bases and J by 10 bases. The CDR3 is made up of 16 amino acids. A word on this clonotype: Its antigen is currently unknown.

Study results and limitations: Day 15 to 85 contracting clones showed balanced CD4/CD8; later expanders leaned CD4+. Memory sampled before infection contained some responding clones, suggesting cross-reactive memory joined. A second wave of clones peaked on day 37, and their SARS-CoV-2 specificity went unconfirmed.

The specimen sequenced was PBMCs or a T cell subset sorted from them (not recorded which). The J gene is TRBJ2-5, the V gene TRBV7-8; 12 bases fit TRBD1. The clonotype was recovered from a man between 18 and 29 years old who had mild COVID-19 (a few samples of this study predate the infection). Cell type and time point are not known. The CDR3 region has the DNA TGTGCCAGCAGACCCGGCGGGGACAGGGGGCTCGGGGACCAGTACTTC. Translation: CASRPGGDRGLGDQYF.